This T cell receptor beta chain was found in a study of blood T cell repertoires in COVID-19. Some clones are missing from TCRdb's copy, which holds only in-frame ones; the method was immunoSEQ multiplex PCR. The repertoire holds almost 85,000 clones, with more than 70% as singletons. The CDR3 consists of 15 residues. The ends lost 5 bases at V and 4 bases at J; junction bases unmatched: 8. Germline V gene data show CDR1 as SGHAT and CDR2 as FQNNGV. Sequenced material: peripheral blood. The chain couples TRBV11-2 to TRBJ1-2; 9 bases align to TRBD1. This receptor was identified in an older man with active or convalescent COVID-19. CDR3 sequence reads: CASSGRTGVGYGYTF. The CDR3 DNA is TGTGCCAGCAGCGGGCGGACAGGGGTGGGCTATGGCTACACCTTC.